This TCR beta chain is drawn from a study of molecular identifiers for immune sequencing clone quantification. MiXCR, applied by TCRdb to the PCR reads, yields one record per CDR3 protein. The table shows 460,000 or so distinct CDR3 sequences, with around 23% occurring only once. This clonotype was found a few times. Sequencing was done on a sample of naive CD8+ T cells from blood, with Jurkat cell RNA spiked in. As for subset: FACS-sorted CD8+CD4-CCR7+CD45RA+ naive T cells. The TCR sequence derives from a human donor in good health. Some libraries in this study had Jurkat cell RNA spiked in.

CDR3 loop: CAWRRTRDGFYEQYF. CDR3 coding DNA: TGTGCCTGGAGGCGCACGCGGGACGGATTCTACGAGCAGTACTTC. V and J are TRBV30 and TRBJ2-7, with a possible D match to TRBD2 (6 bases). This CDR3 is 15 amino acids long. CDR1 and CDR2 (germline): GTSNPN, SVGIG (reference sequence). The V end was cut by 3 bases, the J end by 3 bases, with 18 bases between.